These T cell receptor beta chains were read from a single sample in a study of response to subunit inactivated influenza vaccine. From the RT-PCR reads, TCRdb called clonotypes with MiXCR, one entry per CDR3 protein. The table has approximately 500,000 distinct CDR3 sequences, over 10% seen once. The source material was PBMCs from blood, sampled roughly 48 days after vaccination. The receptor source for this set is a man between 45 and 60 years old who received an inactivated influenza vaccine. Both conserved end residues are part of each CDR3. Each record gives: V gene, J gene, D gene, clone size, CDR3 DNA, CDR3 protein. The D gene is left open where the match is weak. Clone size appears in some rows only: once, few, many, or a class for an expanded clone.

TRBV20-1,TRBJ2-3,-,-,TGCAGTGCTAAAGACGGACAGATTTGGAATACGCAGTATTTT,CSAKDGQIWNTQYF
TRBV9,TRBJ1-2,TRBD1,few,TGTGCCAGCAGCGTAGGCGAGGGGGCGCGAGGGGGCTACACCTTC,CASSVGEGARGGYTF
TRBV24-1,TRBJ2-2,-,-,TGTGCCACCAGCATATACTCCGGGGAGCTGTTTTTT,CATSIYSGELFF
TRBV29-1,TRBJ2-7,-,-,TGCAGCCCTTCAAAGGGTGGTAGCTACGAGCAGTACTTC,CSPSKGGSYEQYF
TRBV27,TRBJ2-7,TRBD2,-,TGTGCCAGCAAATATCTTAGCGGGAGTATCGAGCAGTACTTC,CASKYLSGSIEQYF
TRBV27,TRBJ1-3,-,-,TGTGCCAGCAGTTTTCGAGGAAACACCATATATTTT,CASSFRGNTIYF
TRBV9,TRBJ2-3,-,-,TGTGCCAGCAGCGTGGGGGGATGGACAGATACGCAGTATTTT,CASSVGGWTDTQYF
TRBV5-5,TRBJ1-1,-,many,TGTGCCAGCAGCTTAGTCATGAGGGAAGCTTTCTTT,CASSLVMREAFF
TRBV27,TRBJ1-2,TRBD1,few,TGTGCCAGCAGACGGCAGGGGGCCTTCTATGGCTACACCTTC,CASRRQGAFYGYTF
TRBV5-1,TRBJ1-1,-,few,TGCGCCAGCAGCCCGGAAGGACCGAACACTGAAGCTTTCTTT,CASSPEGPNTEAFF
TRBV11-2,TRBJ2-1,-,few,TGTGCCAGCAGCATGATACGGGCCAATGAGCAGTTCTTC,CASSMIRANEQFF
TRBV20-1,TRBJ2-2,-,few,TGCAGTGCTAGCGGAGAGATGAGGAACACCGGGGAGCTGTTTTTT,CSASGEMRNTGELFF
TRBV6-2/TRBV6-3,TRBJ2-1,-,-,TGTGCCAGCGAGGTCAGGGGCTCGAGAACCAATGAGCAGTTCTTC,CASEVRGSRTNEQFF
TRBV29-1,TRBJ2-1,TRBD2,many,TGCAGCGTAACCGGGACTAGCGGGAATGAGCAGTTCTTC,CSVTGTSGNEQFF
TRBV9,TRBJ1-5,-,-,TGTGCCAGCAGCGTAGCGGAGGGGGAGCCCCAGCATTTT,CASSVAEGEPQHF
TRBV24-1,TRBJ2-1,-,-,TGTGCCACCAGTGATCACCCCCGCGCGGGCAGGGCCCACAATGAGCAGTTCTTC,CATSDHPRAGRAHNEQFF
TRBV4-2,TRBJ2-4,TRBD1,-,TGTGCCAGCAGCCAAGATCCCCAGGGGGCGAACATTCAGTACTTC,CASSQDPQGANIQYF
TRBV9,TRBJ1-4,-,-,TGTGCCAGCAGCGTAGGGGGGAGGTTAAATGAAAAACTGTTTTTT,CASSVGGRLNEKLFF
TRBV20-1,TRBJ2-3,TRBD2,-,TGCAGTGCCTTACTAGCGGGGACCACAGATACGCAGTATTTT,CSALLAGTTDTQYF
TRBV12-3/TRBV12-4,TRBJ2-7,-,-,TGTGCCAGCAGCCCGGACTCCCCCACAATGTACTTC,CASSPDSPTMYF
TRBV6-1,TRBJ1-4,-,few,TGTGCCAGCAGAGGAGTGGCCTACTATAATGAAAAACTGTTTTTT,CASRGVAYYNEKLFF
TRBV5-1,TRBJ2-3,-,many,TGCGCCAGCAGCTTGGACAGCTCAGATACGCAGTATTTT,CASSLDSSDTQYF
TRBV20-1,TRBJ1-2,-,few,TGCAGTGCTCGCAAGGATAACTATGGCTACACCTTC,CSARKDNYGYTF
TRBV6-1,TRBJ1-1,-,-,TGTGCCAGCAGCTCCGGGGCAGGACCTGAAGCTTTCTTT,CASSSGAGPEAFF
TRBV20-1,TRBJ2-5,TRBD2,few,TGCAGTGCTAAGACCTCTAGCGGGAGGGCCTTGGAGACCCAGTACTTC,CSAKTSSGRALETQYF
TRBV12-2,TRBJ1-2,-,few,TGTGCAAGTCGCTTTTGGGACAGTTCGCAATGGGGATCTCAAACTCGTGGCTACACCTTC,CASRFWDSSQWGSQTRGYTF
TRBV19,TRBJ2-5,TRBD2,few,TGTGCCAGTAGCTTCGCGGGACTAACCGGAGAGACCCAGTACTTC,CASSFAGLTGETQYF
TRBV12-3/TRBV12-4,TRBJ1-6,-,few,TGTGCCAGCAGTTTCAAACAGGGACGATCACCCCTCCACTTT,CASSFKQGRSPLHF
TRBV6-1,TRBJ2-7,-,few,TGTGCCAGCAGTCCACGGTGGATGGGGGACTCGGGGGAGCAGTACTTC,CASSPRWMGDSGEQYF
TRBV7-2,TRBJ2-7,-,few,TGTGCCAGCAAGGTACTCTTCTTTTCCTACGAGCAGTACTTC,CASKVLFFSYEQYF
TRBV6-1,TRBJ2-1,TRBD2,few,TGTGCCAGCAGCTCAACTAGCGGGAGACTCTATGAGCAGTTCTTC,CASSSTSGRLYEQFF
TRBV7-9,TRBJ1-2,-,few,TGTGCCAGCAGCTCCGGGAGAGAAGGCTTCGGCTATGGCTACACCTTC,CASSSGREGFGYGYTF
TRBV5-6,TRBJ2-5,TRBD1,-,TGTGCCAGCAGCCTAATCCTGAACCGGGACAGGGTAGAGACCCAGTACTTC,CASSLILNRDRVETQYF
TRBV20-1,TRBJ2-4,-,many,TGCAGTGCTAGGTGGGCGGCCAAAAACATTCAGTACTTC,CSARWAAKNIQYF
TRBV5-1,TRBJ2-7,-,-,TGCGCCAGCGAAAAGCTACTTGCGGAGCGTAAGGAGCAGTACTTC,CASEKLLAERKEQYF
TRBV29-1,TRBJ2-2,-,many,TGCAGCGTTTTAACGTCCGGGGAGCTGTTTTTT,CSVLTSGELFF
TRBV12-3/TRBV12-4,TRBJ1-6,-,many,TGTGCCAGCAGCACCGCCGGGGGGCTTGGTTCACCCCTCCACTTT,CASSTAGGLGSPLHF
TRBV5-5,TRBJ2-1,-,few,TGTGCCAGCAGCTTGGTCGCGGAGAATGAGCAGTTCTTC,CASSLVAENEQFF
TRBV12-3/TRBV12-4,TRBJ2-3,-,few,TGTGCCAGCAGTAAACAGGGAGACACAGATACGCAGTATTTT,CASSKQGDTDTQYF
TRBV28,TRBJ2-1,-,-,TGTGCCAGCAGTGGGACCGGGGGCGGAACGTCCTACAATGAGCAGTTCTTC,CASSGTGGGTSYNEQFF
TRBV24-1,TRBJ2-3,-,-,TGTGCCACCAGTGATTCATACTTAACTAGCACAGATACGCAGTATTTT,CATSDSYLTSTDTQYF
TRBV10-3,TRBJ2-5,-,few,TGTGCCATCAGTGAGTCGGGGGCAGTAGAGACCCAGTACTTC,CAISESGAVETQYF
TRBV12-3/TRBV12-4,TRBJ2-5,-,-,TGTGCCAGCAGCCGAAGGCCTCAAGGGTACTTC,CASSRRPQGYF
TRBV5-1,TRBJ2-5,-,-,TGCGCCAGCAGCTTGACGTATCAGGGAATCGAGGAGACCCAGTACTTC,CASSLTYQGIEETQYF
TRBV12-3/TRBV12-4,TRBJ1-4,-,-,TGTGCCAGCAGTTTCCAAAAGACTAATGAAAAACTGTTTTTT,CASSFQKTNEKLFF
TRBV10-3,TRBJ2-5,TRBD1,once,TGTGCCGCGGGACAGGGGGCCTTTGGAGAGACCCAGTACTTC,CAAGQGAFGETQYF
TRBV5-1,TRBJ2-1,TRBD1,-,TGCGCCAGCAGTCTAGGGGACAGATCAGAGCAGTTCTTC,CASSLGDRSEQFF
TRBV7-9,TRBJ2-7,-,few,TGTGCCAGCAGCGCGACGGGGAACCGAATTTACGAGCAGTACTTC,CASSATGNRIYEQYF
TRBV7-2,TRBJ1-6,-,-,TGTGCCAGCAGCTTAGACAGGGTATATAATTCACCCCTCCACTTT,CASSLDRVYNSPLHF
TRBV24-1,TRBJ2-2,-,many,TGTGCCACCAGGCCCCGAGGGACGGACGGGGAGCTGTTTTTT,CATRPRGTDGELFF